Described below is a single T cell receptor (beta chain) sequence and its context. Its specificity is unknown. PCR primers comprised 60 Vbeta and 13 Jbeta primers. Sequenced by immunoSEQ multiplex PCR; TCRdb stores in-frame clones only, minus some. Of under 60,000 clones in the sample, 70% to 85% were seen once. This sample is drawn from a study of cytomegalovirus exposure and HLA in healthy donors. Findings and limits, study-wide: The study designated 150 or so TCR beta chains cytomegalovirus-associated.

This CDR3 spans 16 amino acids. Germline CDR1 SGHVS, CDR2 FQNEAQ. V shed 3 bases, J shed 5 bases, and the junction held 11 bases outside the gene matches. Sequenced sample: PBMCs. The V and J genes are TRBV7-8 and TRBJ2-5; 8 nucleotides match TRBD2. The sequence came from a man over 45 in good health and CMV-seronegative. CDR3 amino acids: CASSLWVAGTPETQYF. CDR3 bases: TGTGCCAGCAGCTTGTGGGTAGCGGGGACACCCGAGACCCAGTACTTC.